One sample yielded the 12 T cell receptor beta chains listed below, sequenced in a study of blood T cell repertoires in COVID-19. Method: immunoSEQ multiplex PCR; TCRdb's copy keeps in-frame clones and lacks some. Of more than 35,000 clones listed, 70% to 90% were seen once; the top ten hold 4.8%. The sequenced material came from peripheral blood. The source is a human donor in a cohort sampled during active COVID-19.

The rearrangement uses TRBV27 and TRBJ2-7; D is undetermined. Trimming cost V 5 bases and J 3 bases, with 11 bases left between them. The CDR3 sequence is 13 residues long. Germline V gene lookup returns CDR1 MNHEY and CDR2 SMNVEV (reference sequence). CDR3 in amino acids: CASSPSEDYEQYF. The CDR3 coding sequence is TGTGCCAGCAGTCCCTCAGAGGACTACGAGCAGTACTTC.

The chain employs TRBV28 and TRBJ2-5, with a weak D call TRBD1 (6 bases). The CDR3 has 15 amino acids. Trimming removed 6 bases from V and 5 bases from J, with 19 bases in between. Germline V gives CDR1 MDHEN, CDR2 SYDVKM. CDR3 nucleotides: TGTGCCAGCAGCCGCTACAGGGTATTGGTGGAGACCCAGTACTTC. Encoded protein: CASSRYRVLVETQYF.

The chain carries TRBV12-3 or TRBV12-4 and TRBJ2-3; TRBD1 agrees at 7 bases. With V trimmed by 2 bases and J by 10 bases, 6 bases remained unmatched. The CDR3 runs 13 residues. CDR3 residues: CASSLKLGQAQYF. CDR3 nucleotides: TGTGCCAGCAGTTTAAAACTAGGACAGGCGCAGTATTTT.

The chain joins TRBV11-1 to TRBJ2-6, with D hard to call. Trimming removed 5 bases from V and 0 bases from J, with 11 bases in between. From germline, CDR1 is SGHAT and CDR2 FQDESV (reference sequence). The CDR3 has 16 amino acids. This CDR3 reads CASSILTTSGANVLTF. In DNA, the CDR3 is TGTGCCAGCAGCATACTCACTACCTCTGGGGCCAACGTCCTGACTTTC. Supplemented by reference TRBV11-1 and TRBJ2-6, the full variable domain reads EAEVAQSPRYKITEKSQAVAFWCDPISGHATLYWYRQILGQGPELLVQFQDESVVDDSQLPKDRFSAERLKGVDSTLKIQPAELGDSAMYLCASSILTTSGANVLTFGAGSRLTVL.

The genes are TRBV29-1 and TRBJ1-1; 7 bases are a match to TRBD1. Germline CDR1 and CDR2: SQVTM and ANQGSEA. The CDR3 is 13 amino acids. V lost 4 bases, J lost 5 bases, and 7 bases stayed unmatched. The CDR3 nucleotides read TGCAGCGTTGCGGTGGCAGGGGGTACTGAAGCTTTCTTT. Translating it yields CSVAVAGGTEAFF.

The chain carries TRBV29-1 and TRBJ1-3; D call uncertain. The CDR3 totals 14 residues. Germline V lookup: CDR1 SQVTM, CDR2 ANQGSEA. Trimming removed 3 bases from V and 2 bases from J, with 11 bases in between. The CDR3 coding sequence is TGCAGCGTTGACCCGGTTTCAACTGGAAACACCATATATTTT. It encodes CSVDPVSTGNTIYF.

CDR3 protein: CASSSGRWEGDYGYTF. CDR3 DNA: TGTGCCAGCAGCTCCGGGAGGTGGGAGGGGGATTATGGCTACACCTTC. This rearrangement joins TRBV9 to TRBJ1-2, with D possibly TRBD1 on 6 matching bases. Germline CDR1 and CDR2: SGDLS and YYNGEE. V was clipped by 4 bases and J by 5 bases, with 21 bases between them. This CDR3 spans 16 amino acids. Looking up the rest from reference TRBV9 and TRBJ1-2 gives the full variable domain: DSGVTQTPKHLITATGQRVTLRCSPRSGDLSVYWYQQSLDQGLQFLIQYYNGEERAKGNILERFSAQQFPDLHSELNLSSLELGDSALYFCASSSGRWEGDYGYTFGSGTRLTVV.

The rearrangement links TRBV7-9 to TRBJ2-7; the D gene is possibly TRBD1 (6 bases). Germline V gene data show CDR1 as SEHNR and CDR2 as FQNEAQ (reference sequence). The V gene lost 2 bases and the J gene lost 4 bases, with 12 bases spanning the gap. CDR3 size: 14 residues. The CDR3 DNA reads as TGTGCCAGCAGCTTAAACAGGGAGATTTACGAGCAGTACTTC. Translating gives CASSLNREIYEQYF.

The genes are TRBV5-5 and TRBJ2-1, with D possibly matching TRBD2 (6 bases). Germline CDR1 reads SGHKS; CDR2 reads YYEKEE (reference sequence). The CDR3 sequence is 15 residues long. Trimming pared 8 bases from V and 3 bases from J, leaving 18 bases between. The CDR3 loop is CASHPRLDIYNEQFF. CDR3 in DNA: TGTGCCAGTCATCCCCGACTAGACATCTACAATGAGCAGTTCTTC.

The genes are TRBV7-9 and TRBJ1-4; D gene uncertain. The CDR3 contains 15 residues. Trimming removed 4 bases from V and 8 bases from J, with 17 bases in between. Germline V lookup: CDR1 SEHNR, CDR2 FQNEAQ (reference sequence). Here the CDR3 reads CASSYPSTSGEKLFF. The CDR3, as DNA: TGTGCCAGCAGCTACCCGAGCACATCCGGGGAAAAACTGTTTTTT.

Only one count was recorded for this clone. The chain couples TRBV7-9 to TRBJ1-1; D is uncertain. Between the trimmed V and J ends, which lost 5 bases and 1 base, there was a span of 11 bases. Germline CDR1 reads SEHNR; CDR2 reads FQNEAQ (reference sequence). This CDR3 is built from 14 residues. As DNA, the CDR3 is TGTGCCAGCAGCATCTCAGTTGGGAACACTGAAGCTTTCTTT. This sequence encodes CASSISVGNTEAFF.

This clone was seen just once. The J gene is TRBJ2-2, the V gene TRBV24-1; tentative D call: TRBD2 (6 bases). Germline CDR1 reads KGHDR; CDR2 reads SFDVKD. The length of the CDR3 is 15 residues. V shed 9 bases and J shed 5 bases, with 18 bases lying between them. This CDR3 is CATQFAGIETGELFF. The CDR3 coding sequence is TGTGCCACCCAGTTTGCGGGGATTGAGACCGGGGAGCTGTTTTTT.